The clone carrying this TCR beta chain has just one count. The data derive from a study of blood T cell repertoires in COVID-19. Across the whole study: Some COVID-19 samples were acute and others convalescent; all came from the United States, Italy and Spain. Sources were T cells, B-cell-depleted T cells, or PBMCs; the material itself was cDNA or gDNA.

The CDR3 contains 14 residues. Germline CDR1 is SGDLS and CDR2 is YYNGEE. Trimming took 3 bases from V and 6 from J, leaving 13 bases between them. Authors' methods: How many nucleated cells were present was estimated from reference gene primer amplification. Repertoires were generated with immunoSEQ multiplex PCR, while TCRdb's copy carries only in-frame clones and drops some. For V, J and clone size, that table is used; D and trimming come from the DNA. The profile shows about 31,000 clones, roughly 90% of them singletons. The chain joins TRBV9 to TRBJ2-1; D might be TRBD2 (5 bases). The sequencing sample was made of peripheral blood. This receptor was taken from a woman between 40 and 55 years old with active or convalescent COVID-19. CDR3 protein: CASSGLTAGNEQFF. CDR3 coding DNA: TGTGCCAGCAGCGGGCTGACCGCGGGCAATGAGCAGTTCTTC.